One sample yielded the 29 T cell receptor beta chains listed below, sequenced in a study of cytomegalovirus exposure and HLA in healthy donors. The primer mix had 60 Vbeta and 13 Jbeta primers. The table came from immunoSEQ multiplex PCR; TCRdb's copy has only in-frame clones and leaves some out. Among about 87,000 clones listed, about 68% were seen once. The sample comprised PBMCs. These TCRs come from a man between 25 and 39 years old in good health and CMV-seropositive.

V usage is TRBV5-1 and J usage is TRBJ1-2; D possibly corresponds to TRBD1 (6 bases). V was shortened by 0 bases and J by 4 bases, with 13 bases between the two germline ends. This CDR3 region has 15 residues. From germline, CDR1 is SGHRS and CDR2 YFSETQ. This CDR3 reads CASSLEGQTAYGYTF. The DNA of the CDR3 is TGCGCCAGCAGCTTGGAGGGACAAACAGCCTATGGCTACACCTTC.

The V call is TRBV14, the J call TRBJ2-7; 8 nucleotides match TRBD2. The CDR3 runs 17 residues. Germline V gene lookup returns CDR1 SGHDN and CDR2 FVKESK. V gave up 5 bases and J gave up 4 bases; unmatched junction bases: 16. Here the CDR3 DNA reads TGTGCCAGCAGCTCGAGTACCGGGACTAGTCCCCCTTACGAGCAGTACTTC. Translated: CASSSSTGTSPPYEQYF.

The CDR3 loop reads CASSRTGDNTEAFF. The CDR3 DNA sequence: TGTGCCAGCAGTCGGACAGGGGATAACACTGAAGCTTTCTTT. The chain combines TRBV7-9 with TRBJ1-1; TRBD1 matches 9 bases. Germline-derived CDR1 and CDR2 are SEHNR and FQNEAQ (reference sequence). After removal of 6 bases from V and 2 bases from J, the junction contained 4 bases not matched to a gene. This CDR3 region has 14 residues. Full variable domain (remainder filled in from reference TRBV7-9 and TRBJ1-1): DTGVSQNPRHKITKRGQNVTFRCDPISEHNRLYWYRQTLGQGPEFLTYFQNEAQLEKSRLLSDRFSAERPKGSFSTLEIQRTEQGDSAMYLCASSRTGDNTEAFFGQGTRLTVV.

V is TRBV30 and J is TRBJ1-5; D ambiguous. The CDR3 runs 13 residues. Germline V gene lookup returns CDR1 GTSNPN and CDR2 SVGIG (reference sequence). The V gene lost 1 base and the J gene lost 4 bases, with 8 bases spanning the gap. The CDR3 nucleotides are TGTGCCTGGAGTGGTGGCAGAAATCAGCCCCAGCATTTT. This gives the protein CAWSGGRNQPQHF.

The chain combines TRBV27 with TRBJ2-3; 7 bases agree with TRBD2. The ends lost 6 bases at V and 0 bases at J; junction bases unmatched: 6. CDR3 length: 15 amino acids. The germline V gene has CDR1 MNHEY and CDR2 SMNVEV (reference sequence). The DNA for the CDR3 is TGTGCCAGCAGACTCGGACTAGAGAGCACAGATACGCAGTATTTT. This translates into CASRLGLESTDTQYF.

On this clone: Other DNA sequences within the sample encode an identical CDR3. CDR3 loop: CESSIRHGTSGPYEQYF. In DNA form, the CDR3 reads TGTGAAAGTAGCATACGACACGGGACTAGCGGCCCCTACGAGCAGTACTTC. V gene TRBV7-9 combines with J gene TRBJ2-5, with TRBD2 matching over 11 bases. The tail of the sequence fits TRBJ2-7 better, so the J call may be wrong. Germline V gene lookup returns CDR1 SEHNR and CDR2 FQNEAQ (reference sequence). This CDR3 comprises 17 residues.

The chain couples TRBV6-1 to TRBJ1-5; D not certain. V lost 1 base to trimming and J lost 7 bases, with 8 bases between them. Germline V CDR1 and CDR2: MNHNS, SASEGT. The CDR3 loop spans 13 amino acids. This chain's CDR3 is CASSEVGSQPQHF. CDR3 nucleotides: TGTGCCAGCAGTGAAGTGGGCTCCCAGCCCCAGCATTTT.

The chain combines TRBV29-1 with TRBJ2-7, with D perhaps TRBD2 (6 bases). CDR1 is SQVTM and CDR2 is ANQGSEA in the germline V gene. This CDR3 is 16 amino acids long. V was cut by 1 base and J by 2 bases, with 18 bases left in between. The CDR3 loop reads CSVEGSRREPPYEQYF. The DNA of the CDR3 is TGCAGCGTTGAAGGAAGCCGACGGGAGCCCCCCTACGAGCAGTACTTC.

V is TRBV6-5 and J is TRBJ1-5; weak D call: TRBD1 (6 bases). Germline V gives CDR1 MNHEY, CDR2 SVGAGI. The V gene lost 6 bases and the J gene lost 0 bases, with 12 bases spanning the gap. This CDR3 spans 15 amino acids. The CDR3, as DNA: TGTGCCAGCAGAGTGACAGGAGATAGCAATCAGCCCCAGCATTTT. It codes for CASRVTGDSNQPQHF.

This clone was seen a few times. The chain employs TRBV4-2 and TRBJ2-1; 12 bases map to TRBD2. The CDR3 is made up of 16 amino acids. The V and J ends lost 0 bases and 10 bases, in that order; junction bases with no gene match: 7. Germline V gene lookup returns CDR1 LGHNA and CDR2 YNFKEQ. CDR3 residues: CASSQEPSGGAGEQFF. CDR3 nucleotide sequence: TGTGCCAGCAGCCAAGAGCCTAGCGGGGGGGCTGGCGAGCAGTTCTTC.

The chain recombines TRBV6-5 with TRBJ1-1; D uncertain. V dropped 4 bases and J dropped 3 bases, with 15 bases sitting between them. Germline lookup yields CDR1 MNHEY and CDR2 SVGAGI. The CDR3 covers 15 residues. CDR3 loop: CASSLSYRRDTEAFF. The CDR3 bases are TGTGCCAGCAGTTTAAGTTATCGGAGGGACACTGAAGCTTTCTTT.

The J gene is TRBJ2-7, the V gene TRBV2, with a tentative D call TRBD1 (5 bases). V lost 4 bases and J 2 bases, leaving 15 bases between the germline ends. This CDR3 has 15 amino acids. The germline gives CDR1 SNHLY, CDR2 FYNNEI. The CDR3 here is CASSGFRDLTYEQYF. The CDR3 DNA follows: TGTGCCAGCAGTGGCTTCAGGGATTTGACCTACGAGCAGTACTTC.

J is TRBJ2-7 and V is TRBV6-1; D remains unclear. CDR1 is MNHNS, CDR2 SASEGT, per germline. This CDR3 comprises 12 residues. V was trimmed by 4 bases and J by 0 bases, leaving 4 bases between them. In DNA, the CDR3 is TGTGCCAGCAGTGCACTCTCCTACGAGCAGTACTTC. Its protein product is CASSALSYEQYF.

The rearrangement links TRBV5-1 to TRBJ2-2; TRBD1 matches 8 bases. The CDR3 covers 14 residues. The junction had 2 bases not matched to a gene; V was cut back by 1 base and J by 6 bases. Germline CDR1 SGHRS, CDR2 YFSETQ. Written as DNA, the CDR3 is TGCGCCAGCAGCTTGCAACAGGGGGCCGGGGAGCTGTTTTTT. Translated, it gives CASSLQQGAGELFF.

This rearrangement joins TRBV30 to TRBJ2-1; the D gene is possibly TRBD2 (5 bases). With 4 bases removed from V and 10 bases from J, the gap between germline ends came to 14 bases. From germline, CDR1 is GTSNPN and CDR2 SVGIG (reference sequence). The CDR3 runs to 12 residues. DNA for the CDR3: TGTGCCTGGATTAAGCCTAGCCACGAGCAGTTCTTC. Translating gives CAWIKPSHEQFF.

V is TRBV7-3 and J is TRBJ1-5, with a tentative D call TRBD1 (6 bases). V gave up 5 bases and J gave up 5 bases, with 13 bases separating them. The CDR3 extends over 14 amino acids. Germline V CDR1 and CDR2: SGHTA, FQGTGA. The DNA of the CDR3 is TGTGCCAGCAGCCCAACAGGGTCGGATCAGCCCCAGCATTTT. Its protein is CASSPTGSDQPQHF.

This chain joins TRBV6-5 and TRBJ1-5; 8 positions agree with TRBD1. The CDR3 runs to 14 residues. J was trimmed by 5 bases and V by 6 bases; bases with no gene match: 6. From germline, CDR1 is MNHEY and CDR2 SVGAGI. In nucleotides, the CDR3 is TGTGCCAGCAGAACAACAGGGGGAGATCAGCCCCAGCATTTT. Amino acid sequence: CASRTTGGDQPQHF.

The rearrangement uses TRBV29-1 and TRBJ2-3; 9 positions match TRBD1. CDR1 and CDR2 from the germline V gene are SQVTM and ANQGSEA. V shed 5 bases and J 3 bases; nucleotides not matched to a gene: 12. The CDR3 extends over 16 amino acids. The CDR3 nucleotides read TGCAGCGTTACTATCTTGGGGGGGACAGGGACAGATACGCAGTATTTT. Its translation is CSVTILGGTGTDTQYF.

This chain connects TRBV15 to TRBJ2-7; weak D call: TRBD2 (5 bases). There are 16 residues in the CDR3. CDR1 is LNHNV and CDR2 is YYDKDF in the germline V gene (reference sequence). Trimming cost V 1 base and J 3 bases, with 16 bases left between them. CDR3 sequence (DNA): TGTGCCACCAGCAGAGGGAATTATGAGGGAGTCTACGAGCAGTACTTC. Translation: CATSRGNYEGVYEQYF.

V is TRBV6-5 and J is TRBJ1-4; D may be TRBD1 (5 bases). Deletions cut 10 bases from V and 0 bases from J, with 15 bases between. CDR1 and CDR2 (germline): MNHEY, SVGAGI. This CDR3 is 15 amino acids long. The CDR3 region is CATGSWGPTNEKLFF. The CDR3 coding sequence is TGTGCCACCGGTTCCTGGGGCCCAACTAATGAAAAACTGTTTTTT.

The J gene is TRBJ1-5, the V gene TRBV4-3; a possible D gene is TRBD1 (5 bases). The CDR3 runs to 16 residues. V shed 0 bases and J shed 3 bases, with 12 bases lying between them. Germline V gives CDR1 LGHNA, CDR2 YSLEER. The CDR3 DNA is TGCGCCAGCAGCCAAGATCTTGGGGCGGACAATCAGCCCCAGCATTTT. Amino acid sequence: CASSQDLGADNQPQHF.

The chain has TRBV10-3 and TRBJ1-4, with a possible D match to TRBD1 (6 bases). In germline, CDR1 is ENHRY, CDR2 SYGVKD. The CDR3 is 16 residues long. The V gene lost 11 bases and the J gene lost 3 bases, with 22 bases spanning the gap. CDR3 bases: TGTGCCTTCCGTGCTACCGGGACACCTCCTAATGAAAAACTGTTTTTT. Protein: CAFRATGTPPNEKLFF.

The V gene is TRBV5-1, the J gene TRBJ1-6; D call uncertain. Trimming pared 6 bases from V and 6 bases from J, leaving 13 bases between. CDR1 and CDR2 from the germline V gene are SGHRS and YFSETQ. The CDR3 length is 14 residues. Written as DNA, the CDR3 is TGCGCCAGCACCGTTGGGGAGCTTAATTCACCCCTCCACTTT. This encodes CASTVGELNSPLHF.

The rearrangement joins TRBV7-9 to TRBJ1-1; 7 nucleotides match TRBD1. CDR1 and CDR2 (germline): SEHNR, FQNEAQ (reference sequence). This CDR3 has 14 amino acids. V lost 3 bases, J lost 4 bases, and 5 bases stayed unmatched. The chain's CDR3 is CASSLGPGGTEAFF. CDR3 nucleotide sequence: TGTGCCAGCAGCTTGGGCCCAGGGGGCACTGAAGCTTTCTTT.

The gene calls are TRBV4-1 and TRBJ2-2; TRBD2 matches 8 bases. The germline CDR1 and CDR2 sequences are MGHRA and YSYEKL. Trimming took 1 base from V and 1 from J; bases not matched to a gene: 5. CDR3 length equals 17 residues. The CDR3: CASSQGLGLGNTGELFF. The DNA for the CDR3 is TGCGCCAGCAGCCAAGGCTTGGGACTAGGGAACACCGGGGAGCTGTTTTTT.

In this sample, this clone turned up once. The chain is built from TRBV9 and TRBJ2-5; 9 bases are a match to TRBD2. Germline CDR1 reads SGDLS; CDR2 reads YYNGEE. V dropped 0 bases and J dropped 5; count of bases not matched to a gene: 5. The CDR3 has 15 amino acids. The CDR3 DNA is TGTGCCAGCAGCGTAGGCGGGAGGGCCGCCGAGACCCAGTACTTC. It translates to CASSVGGRAAETQYF.

The chain has TRBV15 and TRBJ2-5; a weak D match, TRBD2 (5 bases). The J call could be wrong; TRBJ2-7 is a better fit for the DNA end. CDR1 is LNHNV and CDR2 is YYDKDF in the germline V gene (reference sequence). The CDR3 loop spans 15 amino acids. The CDR3 loop is CATSRDRGSSYEQYF. Written as DNA, the CDR3 is TGTGCCACCAGCAGAGATCGAGGGAGCTCCTACGAGCAGTACTTC.

The chain combines TRBV9 with TRBJ2-2, with 8 bases aligning to TRBD2. The CDR3 extends over 15 amino acids. Looked up from germline, CDR1 is SGDLS and CDR2 is YYNGEE. Trimming cost V 4 bases and J 2 bases; bases outside gene matches: 4. CDR3 residues: CASSPGGANTGELFF. In DNA form, the CDR3 reads TGTGCCAGCAGCCCCGGGGGGGCAAACACCGGGGAGCTGTTTTTT.

The sample holds one count of this clone. The chain employs TRBV4-2 and TRBJ1-6, with D uncertain. The V and J ends lost 0 bases and 11 bases respectively, with 14 bases between them. This CDR3 has 15 amino acids. From germline, CDR1 is LGHNA and CDR2 YNFKEQ. CDR3 loop: CASSQDNSGKTPLHF. The DNA for the CDR3 is TGTGCCAGCAGCCAAGATAACAGCGGTAAGACACCCCTCCACTTT.